One sample yielded the 4 T cell receptor beta chains listed below, sequenced in a study of technical replicates of blood from a few donors. Measured with immunoSEQ multiplex PCR; TCRdb has only the in-frame clones, and not every one. Altogether approximately 16,000 clones are present, around nine tenths being singletons, with the ten largest covering about 11%. Sequenced material: PBMCs. Source of these receptors: a human donor in good health.

The gene calls are TRBV19 and TRBJ2-7, with unresolved D. The V gene's germline CDR1 is LNHDA and CDR2 SQIVND (reference sequence). The CDR3 runs 13 residues. Trimming shortened V by 2 bases and J by 2 bases, and 7 bases separated the two germline ends. CDR3: CASSISVTYEQYF. In DNA form, the CDR3 reads TGTGCCAGTAGTATAAGCGTAACCTACGAGCAGTACTTC. The variable domain in full, completed from reference TRBV19 and TRBJ2-7, reads DGGITQSPKYLFRKEGQNVTLSCEQNLNHDAMYWYRQDPGQGLRLIYYSQIVNDFQKGDIAEGYSVSREKKESFPLTVTSAQKNPTAFYLCASSISVTYEQYFGPGTRLTVT.

The chain has TRBV2 and TRBJ2-7, with 10 bases aligning to TRBD1. The CDR3 covers 15 residues. The junction had 8 bases not matched to a gene; V was cut back by 6 bases and J by 3 bases. The germline V gene encodes CDR1 SNHLY and CDR2 FYNNEI. CDR3 DNA: TGTGCCAGCAGGGTCAGGACAGGGGGTCTCTACGAGCAGTACTTC. Translated: CASRVRTGGLYEQYF.

The count of this clone is one. The rearrangement uses TRBV6-6 and TRBJ2-2; 11 nucleotides line up with TRBD2. The CDR3 sequence is 16 residues long. The germline V gene has CDR1 MNHNY and CDR2 SVGAGI (reference sequence). J gave up 1 base and V 4 bases, and 2 bases lay outside the gene matches. This chain's CDR3 is CASSSTSGMNTGELFF. Written as DNA, the CDR3 is TGTGCCAGCAGTTCGACTAGCGGGATGAACACCGGGGAGCTGTTTTTT.

V usage is TRBV30 and J usage is TRBJ2-7, with D unclear. V was shortened by 5 bases and J by 6 bases, with 8 bases between the two germline ends. CDR3 length: 10 amino acids. Germline CDR1 and CDR2: GTSNPN and SVGIG (reference sequence). In nucleotides, the CDR3 is TGTGCCTGGGCCCACATCGAGCAGTACTTC. Translation: CAWAHIEQYF.